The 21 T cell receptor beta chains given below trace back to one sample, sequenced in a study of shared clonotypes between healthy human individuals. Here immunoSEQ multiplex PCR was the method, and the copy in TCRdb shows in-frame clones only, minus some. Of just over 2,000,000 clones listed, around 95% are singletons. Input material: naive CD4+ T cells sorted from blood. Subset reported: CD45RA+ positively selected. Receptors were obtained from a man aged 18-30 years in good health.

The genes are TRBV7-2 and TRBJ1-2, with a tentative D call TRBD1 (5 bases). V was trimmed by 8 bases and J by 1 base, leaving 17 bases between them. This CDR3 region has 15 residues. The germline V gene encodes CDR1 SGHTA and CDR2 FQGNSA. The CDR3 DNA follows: TGTGCCAGCGGGGCCGGGGGAGGCAGTAACTATGGCTACACCTTC. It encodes CASGAGGGSNYGYTF.

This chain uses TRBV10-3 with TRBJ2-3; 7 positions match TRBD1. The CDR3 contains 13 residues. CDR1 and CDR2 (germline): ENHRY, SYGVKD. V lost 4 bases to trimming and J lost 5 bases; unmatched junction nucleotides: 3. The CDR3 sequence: CAISGQGRDTQYF. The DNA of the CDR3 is TGTGCCATCAGTGGACAGGGCAGAGATACGCAGTATTTT.

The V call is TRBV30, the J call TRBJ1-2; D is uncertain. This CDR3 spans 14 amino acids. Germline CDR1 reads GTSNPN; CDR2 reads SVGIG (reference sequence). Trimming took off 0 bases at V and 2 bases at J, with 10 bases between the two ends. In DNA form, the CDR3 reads TGTGCCTGGAGTGTACTCGGGAGAAACTATGGCTACACCTTC. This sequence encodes CAWSVLGRNYGYTF. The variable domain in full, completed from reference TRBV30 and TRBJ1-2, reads SQTIHQWPATLVQPVGSPLSLECTVEGTSNPNLYWYRQAAGRGLQLLFYSVGIGQISSEVPQNLSASRPQDRQFILSSKKLLLSDSGFYLCAWSVLGRNYGYTFGSGTRLTVV.

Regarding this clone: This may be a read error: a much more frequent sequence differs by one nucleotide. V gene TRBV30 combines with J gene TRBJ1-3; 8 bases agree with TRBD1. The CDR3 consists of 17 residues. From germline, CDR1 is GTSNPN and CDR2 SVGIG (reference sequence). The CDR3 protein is CAWTRRLDRVNGNTTYF. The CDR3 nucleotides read TGTGCCTGGACCCGTCGCTTGGACAGGGTCAATGGAAACACCACATATTTT.

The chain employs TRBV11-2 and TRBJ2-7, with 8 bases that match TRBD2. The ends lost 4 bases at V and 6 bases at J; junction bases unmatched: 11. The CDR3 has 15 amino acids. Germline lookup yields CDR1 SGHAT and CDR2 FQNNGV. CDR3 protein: CASSSNSGSLSEQYF. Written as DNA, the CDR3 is TGTGCCAGCAGCTCCAACAGCGGGAGTCTCTCCGAGCAGTACTTC.

CDR3 in amino acids: CASSLAWVNTEAFF. CDR3 nucleotides: TGTGCCAGCAGCTTAGCGTGGGTTAACACTGAAGCTTTCTTT. The rearrangement joins TRBV7-6 to TRBJ1-1, with D unresolved. Trimming shortened V by 0 bases and J by 2 bases, and 7 bases separated the two germline ends. Per germline, CDR1 SGHVS and CDR2 FNYEAQ. The CDR3 runs to 14 residues.

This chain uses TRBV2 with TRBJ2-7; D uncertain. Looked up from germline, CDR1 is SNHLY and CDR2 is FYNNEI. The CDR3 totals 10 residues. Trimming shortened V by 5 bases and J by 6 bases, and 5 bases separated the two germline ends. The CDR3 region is CASSRVEQYF. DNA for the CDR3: TGTGCCAGCAGTAGGGTCGAGCAGTACTTC.

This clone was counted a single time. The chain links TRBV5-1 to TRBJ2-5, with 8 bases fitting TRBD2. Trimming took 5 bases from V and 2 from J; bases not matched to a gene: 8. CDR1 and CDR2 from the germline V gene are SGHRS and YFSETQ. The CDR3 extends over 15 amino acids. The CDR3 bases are TGCGCCAGCAGTCCGGGGGGGTCAAAGCAAGAGACCCAGTACTTC. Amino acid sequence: CASSPGGSKQETQYF.

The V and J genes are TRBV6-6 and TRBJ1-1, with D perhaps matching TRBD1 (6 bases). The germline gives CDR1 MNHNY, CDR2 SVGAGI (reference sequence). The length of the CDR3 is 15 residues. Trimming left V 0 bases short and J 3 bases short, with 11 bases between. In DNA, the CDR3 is TGTGCCAGCAGTTACTCCCAGGGGAGAGACACTGAAGCTTTCTTT. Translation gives CASSYSQGRDTEAFF.

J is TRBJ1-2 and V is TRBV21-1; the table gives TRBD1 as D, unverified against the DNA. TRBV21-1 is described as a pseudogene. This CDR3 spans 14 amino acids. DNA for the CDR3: TGTGCCAGCAGCACGGGACAAACGAACTATGGCTACACCTTC. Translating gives CASSTGQTNYGYTF.

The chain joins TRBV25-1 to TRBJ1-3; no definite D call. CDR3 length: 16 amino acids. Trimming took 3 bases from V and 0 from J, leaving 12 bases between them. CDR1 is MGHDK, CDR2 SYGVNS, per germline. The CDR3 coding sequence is TGTGCCAGCAGTGACCCCGGCGGTCCCTCTGGAAACACCATATATTTT. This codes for CASSDPGGPSGNTIYF.

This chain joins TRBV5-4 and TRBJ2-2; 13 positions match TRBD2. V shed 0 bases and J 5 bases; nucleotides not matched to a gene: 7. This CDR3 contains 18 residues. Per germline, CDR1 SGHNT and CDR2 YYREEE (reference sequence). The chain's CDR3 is CASSLAGLAGALTGELFF. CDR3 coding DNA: TGTGCCAGCAGCTTGGCCGGACTAGCGGGAGCTCTAACCGGGGAGCTGTTTTTT.

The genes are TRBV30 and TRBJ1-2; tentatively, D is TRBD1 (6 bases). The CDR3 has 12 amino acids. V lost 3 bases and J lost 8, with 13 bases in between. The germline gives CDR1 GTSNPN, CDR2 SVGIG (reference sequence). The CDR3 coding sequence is TGTGCCTGGAGGGGTCTAGGGGGAGGCTACACCTTC. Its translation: CAWRGLGGGYTF.

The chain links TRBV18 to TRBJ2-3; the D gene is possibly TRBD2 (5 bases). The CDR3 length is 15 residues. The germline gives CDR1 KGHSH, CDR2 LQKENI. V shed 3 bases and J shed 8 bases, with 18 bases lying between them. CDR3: CASSPELVLAATQYF. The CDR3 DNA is TGTGCCAGCTCACCGGAGCTCGTTCTAGCAGCTACGCAGTATTTT.

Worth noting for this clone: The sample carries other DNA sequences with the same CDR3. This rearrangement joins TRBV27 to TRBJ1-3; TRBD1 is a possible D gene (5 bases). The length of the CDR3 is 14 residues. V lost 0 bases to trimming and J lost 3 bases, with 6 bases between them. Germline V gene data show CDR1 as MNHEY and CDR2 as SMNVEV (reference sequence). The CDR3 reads CASSLSGLGNTIYF. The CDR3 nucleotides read TGTGCCAGCAGTTTATCGGGGCTTGGAAACACCATATATTTT.

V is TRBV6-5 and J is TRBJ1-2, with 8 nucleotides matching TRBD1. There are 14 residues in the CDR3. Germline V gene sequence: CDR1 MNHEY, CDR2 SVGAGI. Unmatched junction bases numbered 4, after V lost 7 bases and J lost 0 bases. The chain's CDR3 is CASKGQEANYGYTF. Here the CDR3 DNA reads TGTGCCAGCAAGGGACAGGAAGCTAACTATGGCTACACCTTC.

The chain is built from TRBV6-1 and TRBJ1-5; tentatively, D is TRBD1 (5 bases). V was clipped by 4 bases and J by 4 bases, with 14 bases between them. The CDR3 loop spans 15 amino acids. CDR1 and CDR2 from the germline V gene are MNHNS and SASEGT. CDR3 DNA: TGTGCCAGCAGTGTCCTCCGGGACTATAATCAGCCCCAGCATTTT. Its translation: CASSVLRDYNQPQHF.

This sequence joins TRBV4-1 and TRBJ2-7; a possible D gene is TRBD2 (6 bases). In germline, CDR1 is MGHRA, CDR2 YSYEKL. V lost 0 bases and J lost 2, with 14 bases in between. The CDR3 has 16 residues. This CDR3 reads CASSQESSSGTYEQYF. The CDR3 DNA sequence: TGCGCCAGCAGCCAAGAATCGAGTAGCGGCACCTACGAGCAGTACTTC.

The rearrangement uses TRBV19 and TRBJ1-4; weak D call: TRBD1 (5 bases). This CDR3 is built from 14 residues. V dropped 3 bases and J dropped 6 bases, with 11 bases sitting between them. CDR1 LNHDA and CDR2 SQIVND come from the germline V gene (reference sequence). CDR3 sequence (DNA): TGTGCCAGTAGTATGATGGGGGGAGATGAAAAACTGTTTTTT. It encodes CASSMMGGDEKLFF.

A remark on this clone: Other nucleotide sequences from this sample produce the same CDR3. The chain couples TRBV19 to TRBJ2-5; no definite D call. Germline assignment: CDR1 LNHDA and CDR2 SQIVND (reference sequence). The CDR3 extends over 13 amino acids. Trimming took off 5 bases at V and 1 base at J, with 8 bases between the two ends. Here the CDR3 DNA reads TGTGCCAGTAGTCAAGGTCCCCAAGAGACCCAGTACTTC. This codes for CASSQGPQETQYF. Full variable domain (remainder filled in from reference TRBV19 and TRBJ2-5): DGGITQSPKYLFRKEGQNVTLSCEQNLNHDAMYWYRQDPGQGLRLIYYSQIVNDFQKGDIAEGYSVSREKKESFPLTVTSAQKNPTAFYLCASSQGPQETQYFGPGTRLLVL.

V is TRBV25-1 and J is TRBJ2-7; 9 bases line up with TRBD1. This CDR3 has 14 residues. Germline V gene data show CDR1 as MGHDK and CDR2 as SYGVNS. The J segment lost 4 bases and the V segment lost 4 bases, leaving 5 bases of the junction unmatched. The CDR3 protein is CASSVGTGTYEQYF. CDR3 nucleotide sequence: TGTGCCAGCAGTGTCGGGACAGGGACTTACGAGCAGTACTTC.